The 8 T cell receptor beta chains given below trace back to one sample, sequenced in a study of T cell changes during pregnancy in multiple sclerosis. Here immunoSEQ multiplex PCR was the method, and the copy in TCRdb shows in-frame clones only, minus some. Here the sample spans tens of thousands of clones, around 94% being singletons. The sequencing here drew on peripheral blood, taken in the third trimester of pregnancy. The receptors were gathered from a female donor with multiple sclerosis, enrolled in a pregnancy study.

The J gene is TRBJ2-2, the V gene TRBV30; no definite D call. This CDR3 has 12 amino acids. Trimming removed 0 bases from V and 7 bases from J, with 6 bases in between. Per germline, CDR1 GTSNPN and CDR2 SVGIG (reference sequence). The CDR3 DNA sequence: TGTGCCTGGAGTGTACTTGGCGGGGAGCTGTTTTTT. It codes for CAWSVLGGELFF. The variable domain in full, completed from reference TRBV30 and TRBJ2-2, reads SQTIHQWPATLVQPVGSPLSLECTVEGTSNPNLYWYRQAAGRGLQLLFYSVGIGQISSEVPQNLSASRPQDRQFILSSKKLLLSDSGFYLCAWSVLGGELFFGEGSRLTVL.

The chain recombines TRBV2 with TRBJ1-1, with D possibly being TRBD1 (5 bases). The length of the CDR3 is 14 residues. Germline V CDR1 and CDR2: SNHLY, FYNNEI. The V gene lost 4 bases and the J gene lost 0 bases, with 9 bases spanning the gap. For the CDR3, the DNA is TGTGCCAGCAGTGGGGGCAGAATGAACACTGAAGCTTTCTTT. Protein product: CASSGGRMNTEAFF.

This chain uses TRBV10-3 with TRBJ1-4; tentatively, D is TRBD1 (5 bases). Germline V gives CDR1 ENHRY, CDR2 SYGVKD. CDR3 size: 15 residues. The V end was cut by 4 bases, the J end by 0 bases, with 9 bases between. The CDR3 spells CAISAQGATNEKLFF. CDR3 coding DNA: TGTGCCATCAGTGCTCAAGGGGCAACTAATGAAAAACTGTTTTTT.

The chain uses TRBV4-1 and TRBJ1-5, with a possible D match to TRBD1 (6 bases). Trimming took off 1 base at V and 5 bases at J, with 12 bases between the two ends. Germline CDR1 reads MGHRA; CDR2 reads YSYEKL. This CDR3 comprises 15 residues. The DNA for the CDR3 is TGCGCCAGCAGCCAAGGCACAGGGACCGATCAGCCCCAGCATTTT. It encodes CASSQGTGTDQPQHF.

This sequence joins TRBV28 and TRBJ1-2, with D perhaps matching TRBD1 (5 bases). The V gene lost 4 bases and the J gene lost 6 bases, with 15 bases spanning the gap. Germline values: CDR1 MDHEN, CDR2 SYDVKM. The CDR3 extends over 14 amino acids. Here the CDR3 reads CASSYWGGLDGYTF. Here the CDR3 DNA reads TGTGCCAGCAGTTATTGGGGGGGTTTGGATGGCTACACCTTC.

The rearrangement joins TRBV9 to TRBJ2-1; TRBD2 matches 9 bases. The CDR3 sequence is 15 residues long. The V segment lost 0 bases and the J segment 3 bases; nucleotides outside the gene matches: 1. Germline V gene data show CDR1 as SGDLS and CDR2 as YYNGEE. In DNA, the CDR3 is TGTGCCAGCAGCGTAGCACTAGCGGGCTACAATGAGCAGTTCTTC. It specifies CASSVALAGYNEQFF.

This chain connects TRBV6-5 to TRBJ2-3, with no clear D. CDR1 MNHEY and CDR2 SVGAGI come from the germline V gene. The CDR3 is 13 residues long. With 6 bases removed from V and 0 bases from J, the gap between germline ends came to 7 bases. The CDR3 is CASSLSSTDTQYF. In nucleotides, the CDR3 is TGTGCCAGCAGCCTCTCTAGCACAGATACGCAGTATTTT.

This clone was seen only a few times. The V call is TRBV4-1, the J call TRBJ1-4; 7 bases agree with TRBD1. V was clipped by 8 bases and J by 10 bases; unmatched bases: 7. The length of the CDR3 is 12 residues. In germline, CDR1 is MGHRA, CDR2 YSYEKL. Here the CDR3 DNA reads TGCGCCAGCGGGACAGAACTAGGAAAACTGTTTTTT. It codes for CASGTELGKLFF.